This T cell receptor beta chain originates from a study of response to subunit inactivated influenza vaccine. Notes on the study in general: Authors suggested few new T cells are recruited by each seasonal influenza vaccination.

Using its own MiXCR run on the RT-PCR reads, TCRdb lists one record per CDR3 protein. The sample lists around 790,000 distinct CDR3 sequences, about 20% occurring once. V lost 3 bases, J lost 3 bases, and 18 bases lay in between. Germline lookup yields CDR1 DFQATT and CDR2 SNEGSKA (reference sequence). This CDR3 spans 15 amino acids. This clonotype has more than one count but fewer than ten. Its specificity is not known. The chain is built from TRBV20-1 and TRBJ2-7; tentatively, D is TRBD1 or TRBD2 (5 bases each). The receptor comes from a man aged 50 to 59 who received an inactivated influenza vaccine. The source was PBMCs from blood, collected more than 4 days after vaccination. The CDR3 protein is CSARDATGAGYEQYF. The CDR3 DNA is TGCAGTGCTAGGGACGCAACCGGGGCGGGCTACGAGCAGTACTTC.